The 6 T cell receptor beta chains presented below share a single source sample, sequenced in a study of T cells after yellow fever vaccination. Via MiXCR, TCRdb re-called the 5' RACE reads, giving one row per CDR3 protein. The sample lists approximately 110,000 distinct CDR3 sequences; 7.4% were seen once. The sample consisted of CD4+ T cells sorted from PBMCs, taken around 10 days after the first yellow fever vaccination. Every receptor here comes from a man between 18 and 35 years old who received the YFV17D yellow fever vaccine.

This clonotype occurred many times. V usage is TRBV28 and J usage is TRBJ1-1, with 10 bases fitting TRBD1. CDR1 MDHEN and CDR2 SYDVKM come from the germline V gene. Trimming at V came to 4 bases and at J to 1 base, leaving 3 bases not matched to a gene. The CDR3 consists of 15 residues. The CDR3 reads CASSSTGGENTEAFF. The CDR3 nucleotides are TGTGCCAGCAGTTCGACAGGGGGCGAGAACACTGAAGCTTTCTTT. The full variable domain, with the rest looked up from reference TRBV28 and TRBJ1-1, is DVKVTQSSRYLVKRTGEKVFLECVQDMDHENMFWYRQDPGLGLRLIYFSYDVKMKEKGDIPEGYSVSREKKERFSLILESASTNQTSMYLCASSSTGGENTEAFFGQGTRLTVV.

This clonotype showed up many times. The CDR3 loop is CASSKRRKTGTYTIYF. In nucleotides, the CDR3 is TGTGCCAGCAGCAAAAGGAGAAAGACAGGGACGTACACCATATATTTT. The chain combines TRBV21-1 with TRBJ1-3; TRBD1 is taken as the D call from the table, unchecked against the DNA. TRBV21-1 is given as a pseudogene. The CDR3 extends over 16 amino acids.

This clonotype was seen ten or more times. The genes are TRBV4-1 and TRBJ2-3; D remains ambiguous. Deletions cut 0 bases from V and 2 bases from J, with 12 bases between. CDR1 and CDR2 (germline): MGHRA, YSYEKL. The CDR3 extends over 16 amino acids. The CDR3 DNA reads TGCGCCAGCAGCCAAGATCTTGGTCGGTTCACAGATACGCAGTATTTT. It translates to CASSQDLGRFTDTQYF.

This clonotype has a count of ten or more. The chain couples TRBV5-1 to TRBJ2-3, with 7 bases that match TRBD2. The CDR3 sequence is 15 residues long. The germline V gene has CDR1 SGHRS and CDR2 YFSETQ. Germline trimming cut 3 bases from V and 0 bases from J; bases unmatched to any gene: 4. CDR3 nucleotide sequence: TGCGCCAGCAGCTCTAGCGGCGCTAGCACAGATACGCAGTATTTT. Translating it yields CASSSSGASTDTQYF. The full variable domain, rest sourced from reference TRBV5-1 and TRBJ2-3, is KAGVTQTPRYLIKTRGQQVTLSCSPISGHRSVSWYQQTPGQGLQFLFEYFSETQRNKGNFPGRFSGRQFSNSRSEMNVSTLELGDSALYLCASSSSGASTDTQYFGPGTRLTVL.

The chain employs TRBV19 and TRBJ2-5; a weak D match, TRBD1 (6 bases). The V and J ends lost 3 bases and 3 bases respectively, with 17 bases between them. Germline CDR1 and CDR2: LNHDA and SQIVND (reference sequence). This CDR3 region has 16 residues. The CDR3 here is CASSIFPRGGKETQYF. The CDR3 DNA reads as TGTGCCAGTAGTATTTTCCCCAGGGGCGGAAAAGAGACCCAGTACTTC.

This clonotype came up many times. V is TRBV28 and J is TRBJ2-1; 8 bases match TRBD2. The CDR3 spans 19 residues. CDR1 MDHEN and CDR2 SYDVKM come from the germline V gene. V dropped 2 bases and J dropped 4; count of bases not matched to a gene: 16. CDR3 region: CASSLDQGSRGGTYNEQFF. The CDR3 region has the DNA TGTGCCAGCAGTTTAGATCAAGGTTCCCGGGGGGGGACGTACAATGAGCAGTTCTTC.